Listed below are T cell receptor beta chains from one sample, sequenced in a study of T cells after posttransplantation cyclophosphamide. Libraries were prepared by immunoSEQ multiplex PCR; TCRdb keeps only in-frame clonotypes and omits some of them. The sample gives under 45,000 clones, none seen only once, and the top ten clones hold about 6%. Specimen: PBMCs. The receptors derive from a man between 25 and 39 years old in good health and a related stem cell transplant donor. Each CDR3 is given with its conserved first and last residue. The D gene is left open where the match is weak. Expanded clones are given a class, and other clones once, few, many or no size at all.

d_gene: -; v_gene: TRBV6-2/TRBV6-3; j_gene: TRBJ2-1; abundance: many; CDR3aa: CASSYDLPAGLGIDEQFF; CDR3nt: TGTGCCAGCAGTTACGACTTACCAGCGGGCCTGGGCATCGATGAGCAGTTCTTC
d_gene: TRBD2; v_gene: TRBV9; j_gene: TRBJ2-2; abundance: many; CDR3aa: CASSVAMGGGTNTGELFF; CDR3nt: TGTGCCAGCAGCGTAGCTATGGGGGGGGGTACGAACACCGGGGAGCTGTTTTTT
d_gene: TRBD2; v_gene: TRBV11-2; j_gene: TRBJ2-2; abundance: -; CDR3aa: CASSFRGGLSNTGELFF; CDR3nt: TGTGCCAGCAGCTTTCGGGGGGGCCTTTCGAACACCGGGGAGCTGTTTTTT
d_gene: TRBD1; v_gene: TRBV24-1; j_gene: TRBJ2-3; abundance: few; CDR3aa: CATSSGGDTQYF; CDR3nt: TGTGCCACCTCTTCAGGGGGAGATACGCAGTATTTT
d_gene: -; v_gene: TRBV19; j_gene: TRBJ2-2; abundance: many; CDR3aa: CASSIQQASGELFF; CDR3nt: TGTGCCAGTAGTATTCAACAGGCTTCCGGGGAGCTGTTTTTT
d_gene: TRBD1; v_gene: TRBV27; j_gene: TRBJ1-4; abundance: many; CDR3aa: CASSTGDRREKLFF; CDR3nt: TGTGCCAGCAGTACAGGGGACAGGCGTGAAAAACTGTTTTTT
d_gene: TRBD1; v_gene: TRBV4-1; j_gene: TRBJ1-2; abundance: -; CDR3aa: CASSQMAGQGQNYGYTF; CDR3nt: TGCGCCAGCAGCCAGATGGCCGGACAGGGACAAAACTATGGCTACACCTTC
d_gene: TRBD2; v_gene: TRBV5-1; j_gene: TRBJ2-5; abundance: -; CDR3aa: CASSAGLAGGQSKKWETQYF; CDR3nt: TGCGCCAGCAGCGCCGGACTAGCGGGGGGGCAGTCGAAAAAATGGGAGACCCAGTACTTC
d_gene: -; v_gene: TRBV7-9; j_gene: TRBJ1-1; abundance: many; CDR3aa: CASSLGRSGSNTEAFF; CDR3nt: TGTGCCAGCAGCTTAGGAAGGTCGGGGTCGAACACTGAAGCTTTCTTT
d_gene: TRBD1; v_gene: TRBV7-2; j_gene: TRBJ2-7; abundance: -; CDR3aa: CASSPDRAGASDEQYF; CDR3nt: TGTGCCAGCAGCCCTGACAGGGCGGGCGCCAGCGACGAGCAGTACTTC
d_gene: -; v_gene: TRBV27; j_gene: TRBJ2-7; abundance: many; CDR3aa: CASSYSDRSYEQYF; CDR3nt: TGTGCCAGCAGTTATTCGGACAGATCCTACGAGCAGTACTTC
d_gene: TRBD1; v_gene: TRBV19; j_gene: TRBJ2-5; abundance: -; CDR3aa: CASRDRGLETQYF; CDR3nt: TGTGCCAGCCGGGACAGGGGCTTGGAGACCCAGTACTTC
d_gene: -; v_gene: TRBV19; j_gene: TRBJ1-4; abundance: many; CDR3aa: CASLERADVNEKLFF; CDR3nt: TGTGCCAGCCTAGAGCGGGCGGACGTCAATGAAAAACTGTTTTTT
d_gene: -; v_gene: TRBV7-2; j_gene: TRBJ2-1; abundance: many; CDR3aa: CASSPLGGTEQFF; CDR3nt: TGTGCCAGCAGCCCACTCGGGGGGACAGAGCAGTTCTTC
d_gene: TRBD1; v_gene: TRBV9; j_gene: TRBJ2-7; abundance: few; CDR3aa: CASSVTPGQGAYEQYF; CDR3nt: TGTGCCAGCAGCGTAACACCGGGACAGGGGGCCTACGAGCAGTACTTC
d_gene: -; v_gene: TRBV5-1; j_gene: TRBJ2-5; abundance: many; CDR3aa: CASSLGGSETQYF; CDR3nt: TGCGCCAGCAGCTTGGGGGGCTCGGAGACCCAGTACTTC
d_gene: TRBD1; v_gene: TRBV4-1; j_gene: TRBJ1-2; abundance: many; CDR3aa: CASSQGQGGNYGYTF; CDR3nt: TGCGCCAGCAGCCAAGGACAGGGGGGAAACTATGGCTACACCTTC
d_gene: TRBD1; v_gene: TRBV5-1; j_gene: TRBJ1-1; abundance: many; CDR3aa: CASSPGQGGVNTEAFF; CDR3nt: TGCGCCAGCAGCCCGGGACAGGGGGGGGTAAACACTGAAGCTTTCTTT
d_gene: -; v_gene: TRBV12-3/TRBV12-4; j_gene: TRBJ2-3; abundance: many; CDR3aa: CASSISRGTQYF; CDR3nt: TGTGCCAGCAGTATCAGCCGGGGTACGCAGTATTTT
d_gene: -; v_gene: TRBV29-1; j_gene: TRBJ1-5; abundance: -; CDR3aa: CSVELGGGDQPQHF; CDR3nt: TGCAGCGTTGAATTGGGGGGTGGGGATCAGCCCCAGCATTTT
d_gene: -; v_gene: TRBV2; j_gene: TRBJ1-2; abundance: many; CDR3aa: CASRRAGEGYTF; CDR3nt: TGTGCCAGCAGGAGGGCGGGGGAAGGCTACACCTTC
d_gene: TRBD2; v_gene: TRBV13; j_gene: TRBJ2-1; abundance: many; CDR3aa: CASSLWTSGGANEQFF; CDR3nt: TGTGCCAGCAGCTTATGGACTAGCGGGGGGGCGAATGAGCAGTTCTTC
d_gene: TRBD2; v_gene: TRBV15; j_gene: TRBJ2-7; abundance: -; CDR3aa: CATSKESGVYEQYF; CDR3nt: TGTGCCACCAGCAAAGAAAGCGGGGTCTACGAGCAGTACTTC
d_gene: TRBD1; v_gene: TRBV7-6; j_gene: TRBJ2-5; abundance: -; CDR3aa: CASSLGTGQGETQYF; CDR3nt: TGTGCCAGCAGCTTAGGGACAGGCCAGGGAGAGACCCAGTACTTC
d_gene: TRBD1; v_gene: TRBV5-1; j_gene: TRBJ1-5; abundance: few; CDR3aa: CASSLGTGGNQPQHF; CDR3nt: TGCGCCAGCAGCTTGGGTACAGGGGGCAATCAGCCCCAGCATTTT
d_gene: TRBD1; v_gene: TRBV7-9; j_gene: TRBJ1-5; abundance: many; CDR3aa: CASSRQGGSGNQPQHF; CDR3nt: TGTGCCAGCAGCCGACAGGGGGGGTCCGGCAATCAGCCCCAGCATTTT
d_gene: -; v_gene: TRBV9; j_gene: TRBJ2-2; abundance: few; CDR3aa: CASSPHARQPNTGELFF; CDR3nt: TGTGCCAGCAGCCCACACGCTAGGCAACCGAACACCGGGGAGCTGTTTTTT
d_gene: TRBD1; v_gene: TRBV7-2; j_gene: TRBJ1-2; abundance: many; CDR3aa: CASSLDRAGYTF; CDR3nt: TGTGCCAGCAGCTTGGACAGGGCTGGCTACACCTTC
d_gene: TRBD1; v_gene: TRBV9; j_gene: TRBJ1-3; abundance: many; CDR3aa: CASSEGQGLISGNTIYF; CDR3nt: TGTGCCAGCAGCGAAGGACAGGGCCTTATCTCTGGAAACACCATATATTTT
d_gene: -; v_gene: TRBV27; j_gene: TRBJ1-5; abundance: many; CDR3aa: CASSLIGGDQPQHF; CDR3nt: TGTGCCAGCAGTTTGATCGGGGGAGATCAGCCCCAGCATTTT
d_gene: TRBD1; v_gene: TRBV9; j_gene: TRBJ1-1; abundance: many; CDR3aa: CASSPSQGTNTEAFF; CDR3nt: TGTGCCAGCAGTCCCTCACAGGGGACGAACACTGAAGCTTTCTTT
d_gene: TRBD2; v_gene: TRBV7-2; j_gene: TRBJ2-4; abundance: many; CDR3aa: CASSPGGGLKVYF; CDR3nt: TGTGCCAGCAGCCCCGGGGGGGGACTAAAAGTGTACTTC
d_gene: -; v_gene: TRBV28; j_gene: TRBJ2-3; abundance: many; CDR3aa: CASSDSSTDTQYF; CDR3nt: TGTGCCAGCAGTGACAGTTCCACAGATACGCAGTATTTT
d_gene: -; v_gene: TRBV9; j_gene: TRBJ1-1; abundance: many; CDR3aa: CASSVEGRGYTEAFF; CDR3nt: TGTGCCAGCAGCGTAGAAGGAAGGGGGTACACTGAAGCTTTCTTT
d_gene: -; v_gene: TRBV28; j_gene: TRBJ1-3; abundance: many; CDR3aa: CASSLGAHGNTIYF; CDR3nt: TGTGCCAGCAGTTTAGGGGCTCATGGAAACACCATATATTTT
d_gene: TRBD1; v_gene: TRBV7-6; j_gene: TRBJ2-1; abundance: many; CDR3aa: CASSLIRGRNEQFF; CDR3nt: TGTGCCAGCAGCTTGATCAGGGGGCGGAATGAGCAGTTCTTC
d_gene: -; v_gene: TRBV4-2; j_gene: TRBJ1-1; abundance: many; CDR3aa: CASSPSGNTEAFF; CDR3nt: TGTGCCAGCAGCCCGAGTGGCAACACTGAAGCTTTCTTT
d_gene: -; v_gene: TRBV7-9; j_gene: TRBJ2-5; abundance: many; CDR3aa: CASSFLQGTQETQYF; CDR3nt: TGTGCCAGCAGCTTCCTGCAGGGGACCCAAGAGACCCAGTACTTC
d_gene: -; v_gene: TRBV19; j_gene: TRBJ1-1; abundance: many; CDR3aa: CASSLNRVYTEAFF; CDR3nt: TGTGCCAGTAGTTTAAACAGGGTGTACACTGAAGCTTTCTTT
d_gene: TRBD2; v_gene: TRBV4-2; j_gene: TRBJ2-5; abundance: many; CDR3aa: CASSQDASGGQETQYF; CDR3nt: TGTGCCAGCAGCCAAGATGCTAGCGGGGGACAAGAGACCCAGTACTTC
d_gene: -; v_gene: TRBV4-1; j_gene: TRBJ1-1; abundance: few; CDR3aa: CASSQLGVKGVTQAFF; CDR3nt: TGCGCCAGCAGCCAATTGGGGGTCAAGGGGGTCACTCAAGCTTTCTTT
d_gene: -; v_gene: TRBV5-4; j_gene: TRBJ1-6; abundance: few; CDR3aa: CASSLVFGHSNSPLHF; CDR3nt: TGTGCCAGCAGCTTGGTCTTTGGACACAGTAATTCACCCCTCCACTTT
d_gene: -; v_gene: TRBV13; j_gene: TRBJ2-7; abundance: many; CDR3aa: CASSSTRPYEQYF; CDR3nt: TGTGCCAGCAGCTCGACAAGACCCTACGAGCAGTACTTC
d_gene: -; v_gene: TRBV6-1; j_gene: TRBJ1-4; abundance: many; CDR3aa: CASSEYRLGEKLFF; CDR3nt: TGTGCCAGCAGTGAATACAGGCTTGGGGAAAAACTGTTTTTT
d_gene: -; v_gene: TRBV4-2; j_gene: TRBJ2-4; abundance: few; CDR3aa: CASSPTGGLLAKNIQYF; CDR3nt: TGTGCCAGCAGCCCCACAGGGGGACTACTAGCCAAAAACATTCAGTACTTC
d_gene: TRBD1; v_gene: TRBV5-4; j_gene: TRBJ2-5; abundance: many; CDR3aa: CASSLARGRETQYF; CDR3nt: TGTGCCAGCAGCTTGGCCAGGGGGCGGGAGACCCAGTACTTC
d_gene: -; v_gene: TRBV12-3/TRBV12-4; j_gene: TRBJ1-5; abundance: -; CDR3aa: CASSLEADSNQPQHF; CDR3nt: TGTGCCAGCAGTTTAGAAGCCGATAGCAATCAGCCCCAGCATTTT
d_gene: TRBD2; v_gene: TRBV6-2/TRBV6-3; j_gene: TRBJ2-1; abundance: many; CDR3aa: CASSYPGGGASDEQFF; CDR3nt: TGTGCCAGCAGTTACCCGGGCGGGGGGGCTAGCGATGAGCAGTTCTTC
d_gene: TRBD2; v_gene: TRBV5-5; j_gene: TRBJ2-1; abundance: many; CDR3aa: CASSGDYLPYNEQFF; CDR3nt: TGTGCCAGCAGCGGGGACTACCTGCCTTACAATGAGCAGTTCTTC
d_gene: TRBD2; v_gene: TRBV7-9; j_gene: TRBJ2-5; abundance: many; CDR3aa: CASSAGTSGKETQYF; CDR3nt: TGTGCCAGCAGCGCCGGGACTAGCGGGAAGGAGACCCAGTACTTC
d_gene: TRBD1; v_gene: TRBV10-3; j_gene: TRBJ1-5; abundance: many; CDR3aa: CAISDSGTGVQPQHF; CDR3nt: TGTGCCATCAGTGATTCCGGGACAGGGGTCCAGCCCCAGCATTTT
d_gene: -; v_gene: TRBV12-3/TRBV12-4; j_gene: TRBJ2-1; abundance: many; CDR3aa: CASSLYSYGPPSYNEQFF; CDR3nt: TGTGCCAGCAGTTTATATTCGTACGGTCCACCCTCCTACAATGAGCAGTTCTTC
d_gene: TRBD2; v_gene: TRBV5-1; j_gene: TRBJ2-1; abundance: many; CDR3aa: CASGGSGGTYNEQFF; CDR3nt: TGCGCCAGTGGGGGTAGCGGGGGGACCTACAATGAGCAGTTCTTC
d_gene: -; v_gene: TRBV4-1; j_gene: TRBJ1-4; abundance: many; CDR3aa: CASSRVTANEKLFF; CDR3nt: TGCGCCAGCAGCCGTGTAACTGCTAATGAAAAACTGTTTTTT
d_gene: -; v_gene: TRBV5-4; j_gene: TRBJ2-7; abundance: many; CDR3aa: CASSLGGRPYEQYF; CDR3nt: TGTGCCAGCAGCTTGGGGGGCAGACCCTACGAGCAGTACTTC